Listed below are T cell receptor beta chains from one sample, sequenced in a study of blood T cells in healthy people across ages. TCRdb fed the 5' RACE reads into MiXCR, producing one record per CDR3 protein. The table lists some 640,000 distinct CDR3 sequences, about half of them singletons. The sample consisted of blood. The receptors were gathered from a woman aged 55 to 70 in good health. Each CDR3 is given with its conserved first and last residue. Fields, in order: clone size, J gene, D gene, CDR3 length, V gene, CDR3 protein, CDR3 DNA. The D gene is left open where the match is weak. Expanded clones get a size class; other rows say once, few or many, or leave the size out.

-,TRBJ2-7,-,13,TRBV29-1,CSVEEKDGYEQYF,TGCAGCGTTGAAGAAAAGGACGGTTACGAGCAGTACTTC
-,TRBJ1-1,-,13,TRBV7-3,CASSLTAYTEAFF,TGTGCCAGCAGCTTAACTGCCTACACTGAAGCTTTCTTT
-,TRBJ1-1,TRBD1,16,TRBV7-9,CASSLGLRGLATEAFF,TGTGCCAGCAGCTTAGGATTGAGGGGGCTTGCGACTGAAGCTTTCTTT
-,TRBJ2-3,-,12,TRBV20-1,CSASLNADTQYF,TGCAGTGCTAGCCTTAACGCAGATACGCAGTATTTT
-,TRBJ2-7,-,15,TRBV27,CASGRQTYLHSEQYF,TGTGCCAGCGGCAGACAGACCTACCTTCATAGCGAGCAGTACTTC
-,TRBJ2-1,TRBD2,13,TRBV20-1,CSARSPSGQEQFF,TGCAGTGCTAGATCTCCTAGCGGTCAGGAGCAGTTCTTC
-,TRBJ1-2,-,17,TRBV12-3/TRBV12-4,CASSLSNHRGANYGYTF,TGTGCCAGCAGTTTATCAAACCACCGGGGAGCTAACTATGGCTACACCTTC
-,TRBJ2-5,-,12,TRBV27,CASGTRRETQYF,TGTGCCAGCGGAACTCGTAGGGAGACCCAGTACTTC
-,TRBJ2-1,TRBD2,16,TRBV20-1,CSARPSTSGSLSEQFF,TGCAGTGCTAGACCCTCGACTAGCGGGAGTTTAAGTGAGCAGTTCTTC
-,TRBJ1-1,-,16,TRBV27,CASSLFGVEMNTEAFF,TGTGCCAGCAGTTTATTTGGGGTAGAGATGAACACTGAAGCTTTCTTT
-,TRBJ1-1,-,15,TRBV3-1,CASSQGSSGRSEAFF,TGTGCCAGCAGCCAAGGTAGCTCAGGGAGATCGGAAGCTTTCTTT
-,TRBJ2-7,TRBD2,15,TRBV7-9,CASSFGTRGSYEQYF,TGTGCCAGCAGCTTCGGGACTAGGGGCTCCTACGAGCAGTACTTC
few,TRBJ2-5,TRBD1,16,TRBV10-3,CAISESAQGVKNEQYF,TGTGCCATCAGTGAGTCGGCGCAGGGGGTTAAGAATGAGCAGTACTTC
many,TRBJ2-6,TRBD1,18,TRBV5-1,CASSLATGVRSGANVLTF,TGCGCCAGCAGCTTGGCAACAGGGGTTCGCTCTGGGGCCAACGTCCTGACTTTC
few,TRBJ2-3,TRBD2,18,TRBV4-2,CASSQFPTSGRVSDTQYF,TGTGCCAGCAGCCAATTCCCAACGAGCGGGAGAGTTTCAGATACGCAGTATTTT
-,TRBJ2-1,TRBD2,14,TRBV5-1,CVSSFSRGDNEQFF,TGCGTCAGCAGCTTTTCGCGGGGGGACAATGAGCAGTTCTTC
-,TRBJ2-3,TRBD2,15,TRBV29-1,CSVVPGGFSTDTQYF,TGCAGCGTCGTCCCGGGGGGGTTTAGCACAGATACGCAGTATTTT
-,TRBJ2-1,-,13,TRBV19,CASKGSGRREQFF,TGTGCCAGTAAGGGTTCGGGGAGGCGAGAGCAGTTCTTC
many,TRBJ1-1,-,15,TRBV20-1,CSAREGRGINTEAFF,TGCAGTGCTAGAGAGGGTCGGGGTATTAACACTGAAGCTTTCTTT
-,TRBJ2-7,TRBD1,13,TRBV6-1,CASRWDREDEQYF,TGTGCCAGCAGATGGGACAGGGAAGACGAGCAGTACTTC
-,TRBJ2-1,-,17,TRBV27,CASSLGPPRELYNEQFF,TGTGCCAGCAGCCTGGGACCCCCCAGGGAACTTTACAATGAGCAGTTCTTC
-,TRBJ1-6,-,14,TRBV3-1,CASSQDNLDSPLHF,TGTGCCAGCAGCCAAGACAATCTTGATTCACCCCTCCACTTT
few,TRBJ2-7,-,11,TRBV20-1,CSGERDREQYF,TGCAGTGGGGAGAGGGATCGCGAGCAGTACTTC
-,TRBJ2-1,TRBD2,16,TRBV5-1,CASSLSSGLAGDRQFF,TGCGCCAGCAGCTTGTCGTCGGGGCTAGCGGGAGATCGGCAGTTCTTC
once,TRBJ1-1,TRBD1,15,TRBV6-2/TRBV6-3,CASSSPGQGRIEAFF,TGTGCCAGCAGTTCGCCGGGACAGGGGCGTATTGAAGCTTTCTTT
-,TRBJ2-4,-,13,TRBV5-1,CASSPTIALEQYF,TGCGCCAGCAGCCCCACAATAGCCCTGGAGCAGTACTTC
-,TRBJ2-5,-,14,TRBV4-2,CASSQETPGETQYF,TGTGCCAGCAGCCAAGAAACCCCCGGAGAGACCCAGTACTTC
-,TRBJ1-2,TRBD1,12,TRBV20-1,CSAWTGFDGYTF,TGCAGTGCTTGGACAGGCTTCGATGGCTACACCTTC
-,TRBJ2-1,TRBD2,17,TRBV3-1,CASSQALTSGSFDEQFF,TGTGCCAGCAGCCAAGCCCTAACTAGCGGGAGTTTTGATGAGCAGTTCTTC
-,TRBJ2-7,-,13,TRBV10-3,CAISEPPGYEQYF,TGTGCCATCAGTGAGCCTCCAGGCTACGAGCAGTACTTC
-,TRBJ1-2,-,14,TRBV6-1,CASSEGTVNYGYTF,TGTGCCAGCAGTGAAGGGACAGTCAACTATGGCTACACCTTC
few,TRBJ2-5,-,14,TRBV6-1,CASSEGGSQETQYF,TGTGCCAGCAGTGAAGGCGGGTCCCAAGAGACCCAGTACTTC
medium-sized,TRBJ2-6,-,14,TRBV4-3,CASREGAGANVLTF,TGCGCCAGCAGAGAGGGAGCTGGGGCCAACGTCCTGACTTTC
-,TRBJ2-7,-,14,TRBV12-3/TRBV12-4,CASSFGTDSYEQYF,TGTGCCAGCAGTTTTGGGACTGACTCCTACGAGCAGTACTTC
few,TRBJ2-5,TRBD1,16,TRBV28,CASSPRQGSGQETQYF,TGTGCCAGCAGTCCTCGACAGGGGTCGGGGCAAGAGACCCAGTACTTC
-,TRBJ2-7,TRBD1,17,TRBV5-1,CASSSKPTDRGTYEQYF,TGCGCCAGCAGCTCGAAACCAACAGACAGGGGGACGTACGAGCAGTACTTC
-,TRBJ2-3,-,15,TRBV7-2,CASSLRQGSTDTQYF,TGTGCCAGCAGCTTACGGCAGGGGAGCACAGATACGCAGTATTTT